The present T cell receptor beta chain was sequenced within a study of OX40 agonist ivuxolimab in advanced cancers. The data were produced by immunoSEQ multiplex PCR, yet TCRdb's version contains in-frame clones alone and is incomplete. In the table there are 90,000 to 100,000 clones, less than 90% of which are singletons. Study outcomes and limitations: Patients with a partial response at 0.1-3.0 mg/kg had among the lowest clonal expansion. Researchers did not establish what antigens the expanded peripheral T cells target.

This clone was picked up one time. Its antigen is as yet unknown. Germline loops: CDR1 LNHDA, CDR2 SQIVND (reference sequence). With 3 bases removed from V and 5 bases from J, the gap between germline ends came to 23 bases. This CDR3 has 18 amino acids. The sequenced sample was CD4+ or CD8+ T cells sorted from blood, obtained in a trial of the OX40 agonist ivuxolimab. The V gene is TRBV19, the J gene TRBJ1-5, with D hard to call. This clonotype was sampled from an adult with an advanced solid tumor such as melanoma, head and neck, liver or kidney cancer. CDR3 residues: CASSIYGPQPPVDQPQHF. The CDR3 coding sequence is TGTGCCAGTAGTATTTACGGCCCGCAACCCCCCGTTGATCAGCCCCAGCATTTT. The entire variable domain, with the rest obtained from reference TRBV19 and TRBJ1-5, is as follows: DGGITQSPKYLFRKEGQNVTLSCEQNLNHDAMYWYRQDPGQGLRLIYYSQIVNDFQKGDIAEGYSVSREKKESFPLTVTSAQKNPTAFYLCASSIYGPQPPVDQPQHFGDGTRLSIL.